The subject of this entry is one TCR beta chain. Its cognate antigen is unknown. The CDR3 has 13 residues. Germline V lookup: CDR1 SGDLS, CDR2 YYNGEE. Trimming pared 3 bases from V and 8 bases from J, leaving 12 bases between. This specimen comes from a study of radiation and T cells in renal cell carcinoma. General observations from the study: Dominant CDR3 motifs occupied more repertoire in irradiated than control tumors. In nephrectomy-only tumors, top 100 clonotypes averaged around 40%, versus around 54% irradiated. Tumor samples were small regions of approximately 1 g.

Profiling relied on immunoSEQ multiplex PCR, and the TCRdb table lists in-frame clones only, not all of them. The table shows about 18,000 clones, with roughly three fifths occurring only once. Treatment meaning: treatment-naive control, cytoreductive nephrectomy. This sequence was found in a man aged 45 to 65 with renal cell carcinoma. The sample consisted of tumor tissue, taken from a patient whose treatment was nephrectomy without radiotherapy. J is TRBJ2-1 and V is TRBV9; D is undetermined. CDR3 region: CASSAYLSYEQFF. In DNA, the CDR3 is TGTGCCAGCAGCGCCTATCTTAGCTATGAGCAGTTCTTC. Drawing the rest from reference TRBV9 and TRBJ2-1, the complete variable domain is DSGVTQTPKHLITATGQRVTLRCSPRSGDLSVYWYQQSLDQGLQFLIQYYNGEERAKGNILERFSAQQFPDLHSELNLSSLELGDSALYFCASSAYLSYEQFFGPGTRLTVL.